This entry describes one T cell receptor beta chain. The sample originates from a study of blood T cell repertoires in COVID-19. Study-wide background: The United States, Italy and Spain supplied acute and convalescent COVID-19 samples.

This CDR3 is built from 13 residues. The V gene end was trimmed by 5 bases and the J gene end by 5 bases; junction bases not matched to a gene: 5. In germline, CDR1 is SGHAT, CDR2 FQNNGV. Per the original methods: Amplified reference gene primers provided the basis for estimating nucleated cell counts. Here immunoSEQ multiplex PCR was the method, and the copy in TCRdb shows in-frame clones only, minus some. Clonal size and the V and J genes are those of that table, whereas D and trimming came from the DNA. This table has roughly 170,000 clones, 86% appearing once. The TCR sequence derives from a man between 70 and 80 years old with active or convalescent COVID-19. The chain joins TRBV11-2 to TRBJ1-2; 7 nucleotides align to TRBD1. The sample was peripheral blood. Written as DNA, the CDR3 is TGTGCCAGCAGCGTCAGACAGGGATATGGCTACACCTTC. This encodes CASSVRQGYGYTF.